These 23 T cell receptor beta chains share one sample of origin, sequenced in a study of cytomegalovirus exposure and HLA in healthy donors. PCR involved 60 Vbeta and 13 Jbeta primers. TCRdb's table, derived via immunoSEQ multiplex PCR, lists solely in-frame clones and lacks some. The table lists around 150,000 clones, roughly 85% of them singletons. The sample comprised PBMCs. Receptors originate from a male donor in good health and CMV-seropositive.

A single count supports this clone. The chain combines TRBV6-1 with TRBJ1-1, with unresolved D. The CDR3 runs 13 residues. Germline V gene lookup returns CDR1 MNHNS and CDR2 SASEGT. Trimming removed 1 base at V and 2 bases at J, with 5 bases between. CDR3 sequence reads: CASSEGHNTEAFF. CDR3 DNA sequence: TGTGCCAGCAGTGAAGGGCACAACACTGAAGCTTTCTTT.

The rearrangement uses TRBV5-1 and TRBJ2-5; 13 positions agree with TRBD2. The CDR3 sequence is 19 residues long. V shed 0 bases, J shed 1 base, and the junction held 9 bases outside the gene matches. Per germline, CDR1 SGHRS and CDR2 YFSETQ. The CDR3 region is CASSLERTSGREIQETQYF. In DNA, the CDR3 is TGCGCCAGCAGCTTGGAGAGGACTAGCGGGAGAGAGATCCAAGAGACCCAGTACTTC. Variable domain in full (rest from reference TRBV5-1 and TRBJ2-5): KAGVTQTPRYLIKTRGQQVTLSCSPISGHRSVSWYQQTPGQGLQFLFEYFSETQRNKGNFPGRFSGRQFSNSRSEMNVSTLELGDSALYLCASSLERTSGREIQETQYFGPGTRLLVL.

This chain joins TRBV27 and TRBJ1-1, with a weak D call TRBD1 (5 bases). Trimming shortened V by 6 bases and J by 1 base, and 18 bases separated the two germline ends. CDR1 is MNHEY, CDR2 SMNVEV, per germline (reference sequence). The CDR3 contains 16 residues. The CDR3 DNA reads as TGTGCCAGCAGGTCGAACTGGGGGGGGAAGAACACTGAAGCTTTCTTT. It encodes CASRSNWGGKNTEAFF.

In its sample, this clone was seen once. The chain has TRBV6-1 and TRBJ2-7, with 9 bases fitting TRBD1. Germline assignment: CDR1 MNHNS and CDR2 SASEGT. This CDR3 is 13 amino acids long. V shed 8 bases and J 2 bases; nucleotides not matched to a gene: 4. The CDR3 DNA reads as TGTGCCAGCTTGGACAGGGGTGCCTACGAGCAGTACTTC. Translation: CASLDRGAYEQYF.

About this clone itself: Within the sample, other DNA sequences also encode this same CDR3. The chain links TRBV27 to TRBJ2-2; the D gene is possibly TRBD2 (5 bases). CDR3 size: 12 residues. V lost 5 bases and J 4 bases, leaving 5 bases between the germline ends. Per the germline V gene, CDR1 is MNHEY and CDR2 is SMNVEV (reference sequence). CDR3 sequence (DNA): TGTGCCAGCAGTCGGGGCACCGGGGAGCTGTTTTTT. It encodes CASSRGTGELFF.

The V call is TRBV30, the J call TRBJ1-1; no clear D gene. Deletions cut 1 base from V and 1 base from J, with 7 bases between. CDR1 is GTSNPN, CDR2 SVGIG, per germline (reference sequence). The CDR3 is 13 residues long. DNA for the CDR3: TGTGCCTGGAGTGAGTACACGAACACTGAAGCTTTCTTT. It yields the protein CAWSEYTNTEAFF.

The V call is TRBV7-6, the J call TRBJ1-4; perhaps TRBD1 as D (6 bases). CDR1 SGHVS and CDR2 FNYEAQ come from the germline V gene. The V and J ends lost 1 base and 7 bases respectively, with 7 bases between them. This CDR3 is built from 13 residues. CDR3 sequence: CASSLVTGEKLFF. The CDR3 DNA is TGTGCCAGCAGCTTAGTGACAGGTGAAAAACTGTTTTTT.

The chain carries TRBV7-2 and TRBJ2-3; 7 bases fit TRBD2. V shed 6 bases, J shed 2 bases, and the junction held 11 bases outside the gene matches. CDR1 and CDR2 (germline): SGHTA, FQGNSA. The CDR3 runs 16 residues. The CDR3: CASSTLAAGLTDTQYF. The DNA of the CDR3 is TGTGCCAGCAGTACCCTAGCGGCGGGACTCACAGATACGCAGTATTTT.

The rearrangement joins TRBV5-1 to TRBJ2-7; possible D gene TRBD1, 5 bases. Trimming removed 0 bases from V and 3 bases from J, with 7 bases in between. The germline V gene has CDR1 SGHRS and CDR2 YFSETQ. This CDR3 region has 13 residues. CDR3 protein: CASSLARDYEQYF. Written as DNA, the CDR3 is TGCGCCAGCAGCTTGGCCAGGGACTACGAGCAGTACTTC.

The rearrangement links TRBV4-1 to TRBJ2-3, with D possibly TRBD2 on 6 matching bases. CDR1 and CDR2 (germline): MGHRA, YSYEKL. V was shortened by 0 bases and J by 1 base, with 8 bases between the two germline ends. This CDR3 region has 15 residues. CDR3 bases: TGCGCCAGCAGCCAAGAGGAGCGGGGCACAGATACGCAGTATTTT. The encoded protein is CASSQEERGTDTQYF.

Points on this clone: The junction and the germline gene differ at one end; a read error may be behind it. The gene calls are TRBV29-1 and TRBJ2-6, with D possibly matching TRBD1 (5 bases). Germline-derived CDR1 and CDR2 are SQVTM and ANQGSEA. The CDR3 length is 15 residues. CDR3 in amino acids: CSVRTPTSGANGLTF. For the CDR3, the DNA is TGCAGCGTTAGGACACCAACCTCTGGGGCCAACGGCCTGACTTTC.

The table lists this clone with a count of one. The chain combines TRBV30 with TRBJ2-1; TRBD2 might be the D (8 bases). V was cut by 8 bases and J by 6 bases, with 20 bases left in between. CDR1 and CDR2 (germline): GTSNPN, SVGIG (reference sequence). The CDR3 extends over 14 amino acids. CDR3 region: CARSREGAINEQFF. CDR3 in DNA: TGTGCCCGGTCCCGGGAGGGGGCGATCAATGAGCAGTTCTTC.

The chain joins TRBV5-6 to TRBJ1-1; D is possibly TRBD1 (5 bases). There are 14 residues in the CDR3. The V and J ends lost 5 bases and 2 bases respectively, with 13 bases between them. The germline V gene encodes CDR1 SGHDT and CDR2 YYEEEE. CDR3 loop: CASRGQGVNTEAFF. CDR3 DNA: TGTGCCAGCAGGGGCCAGGGCGTAAACACTGAAGCTTTCTTT.

A word on this clone: A junction boundary mismatches the germline segment, possibly from a read error. The chain carries TRBV10-3 and TRBJ2-6; TRBD1 is a possible D gene (5 bases). Germline V CDR1 and CDR2: ENHRY, SYGVKD. The CDR3 sequence is 16 residues long. The CDR3 reads CAIPSGPSSGANGLTF. CDR3 DNA: TGTGCCATCCCCTCTGGGCCAAGCTCTGGGGCCAACGGCCTGACTTTC.

The chain links TRBV18 to TRBJ2-7; 9 nucleotides agree with TRBD2. Germline-derived CDR1 and CDR2 are KGHSH and LQKENI. V shed 2 bases, J shed 2 bases, and the junction held 7 bases outside the gene matches. This CDR3 spans 16 amino acids. The CDR3 reads CASSPILREGTYEQYF. CDR3 DNA sequence: TGTGCCAGCTCACCAATCTTGCGGGAGGGAACCTACGAGCAGTACTTC.

V usage is TRBV7-2 and J usage is TRBJ2-3; unclear D gene. Trimming removed 2 bases at V and 0 bases at J, with 9 bases between. The CDR3 loop spans 15 amino acids. Germline-derived CDR1 and CDR2 are SGHTA and FQGNSA. The CDR3 DNA follows: TGTGCCAGCAGCTTAAATCCGAGTAGCACAGATACGCAGTATTTT. This gives the protein CASSLNPSSTDTQYF.

The genes are TRBV19 and TRBJ1-5; 9 bases are shared with TRBD1. There are 16 residues in the CDR3. Looked up from germline, CDR1 is LNHDA and CDR2 is SQIVND (reference sequence). Unmatched junction bases numbered 9, after V lost 4 bases and J lost 5 bases. Here the CDR3 DNA reads TGTGCCAGTAGTACGCTTTTTAGGACAGGGGATCAGCCCCAGCATTTT. It yields the protein CASSTLFRTGDQPQHF. Full variable domain (missing parts from reference TRBV19 and TRBJ1-5): DGGITQSPKYLFRKEGQNVTLSCEQNLNHDAMYWYRQDPGQGLRLIYYSQIVNDFQKGDIAEGYSVSREKKESFPLTVTSAQKNPTAFYLCASSTLFRTGDQPQHFGDGTRLSIL.

The genes are TRBV6-4 and TRBJ2-3; TRBD2 matches 7 bases. The CDR3 runs 14 residues. Germline V gene sequence: CDR1 MRHNA, CDR2 SNTAGT. V lost 6 bases and J lost 1; bases outside the gene matches: 4. CDR3 in DNA: TGTGCCAGCAGCGAAACTAGCGGCACAGATACGCAGTATTTT. Translated, it gives CASSETSGTDTQYF.

This clone has a single count. The V gene is TRBV11-3, the J gene TRBJ2-5; TRBD1 is a possible D gene (6 bases). V was cut by 4 bases and J by 2 bases, with 14 bases left in between. Germline V gene data show CDR1 as SGHNT and CDR2 as YENEEA. The CDR3 is 15 amino acids. The CDR3 bases are TGTGCCAGCAGCTCCTCGGACAGCGTACAAGAGACCCAGTACTTC. Translated: CASSSSDSVQETQYF. The complete variable domain, with remaining parts taken from reference TRBV11-3 and TRBJ2-5, reads EAGVVQSPRYKIIEKKQPVAFWCNPISGHNTLYWYLQNLGQGPELLIRYENEEAVDDSQLPKDRFSAERLKGVDSTLKIQPAELGDSAVYLCASSSSDSVQETQYFGPGTRLLVL.

The J gene is TRBJ1-1, the V gene TRBV4-3, with TRBD1 as a possible D gene (5 bases). The ends were cut back, 3 bases at V and 9 bases at J, with 11 bases in the middle. This CDR3 has 12 residues. The germline gives CDR1 LGHNA, CDR2 YSLEER. The CDR3 reads CASSHPGTQAFF. CDR3 sequence (DNA): TGCGCCAGCAGCCACCCCGGGACTCAAGCTTTCTTT.

The chain carries TRBV5-1 and TRBJ2-3; D remains ambiguous. The CDR3 length is 14 residues. In germline, CDR1 is SGHRS, CDR2 YFSETQ. V was clipped by 1 base and J by 1 base, with 7 bases between them. CDR3 DNA sequence: TGCGCCAGCAGCTTGATTGCGGGCACAGATACGCAGTATTTT. This encodes CASSLIAGTDTQYF. Based on the CDR3 plus reference TRBV5-1 and TRBJ2-3, the full variable domain is KAGVTQTPRYLIKTRGQQVTLSCSPISGHRSVSWYQQTPGQGLQFLFEYFSETQRNKGNFPGRFSGRQFSNSRSEMNVSTLELGDSALYLCASSLIAGTDTQYFGPGTRLTVL.

J is TRBJ1-1 and V is TRBV18, with D unresolved. Germline CDR1 is KGHSH and CDR2 is LQKENI. Trimming shortened V by 5 bases and J by 3 bases, and 10 bases separated the two germline ends. There are 13 residues in the CDR3. The CDR3 is CASSGAEDTEAFF. CDR3 DNA sequence: TGTGCCAGCTCAGGAGCGGAAGACACTGAAGCTTTCTTT.

The rearrangement links TRBV7-9 to TRBJ2-3, with TRBD2 identical over 12 bases. The ends lost 6 bases at V and 0 bases at J; junction bases unmatched: 4. From germline, CDR1 is SEHNR and CDR2 FQNEAQ (reference sequence). The CDR3 has 16 amino acids. CDR3 coding DNA: TGTGCCAGCAGACTCACTAGCGGGGGGAGCACAGATACGCAGTATTTT. As protein: CASRLTSGGSTDTQYF.